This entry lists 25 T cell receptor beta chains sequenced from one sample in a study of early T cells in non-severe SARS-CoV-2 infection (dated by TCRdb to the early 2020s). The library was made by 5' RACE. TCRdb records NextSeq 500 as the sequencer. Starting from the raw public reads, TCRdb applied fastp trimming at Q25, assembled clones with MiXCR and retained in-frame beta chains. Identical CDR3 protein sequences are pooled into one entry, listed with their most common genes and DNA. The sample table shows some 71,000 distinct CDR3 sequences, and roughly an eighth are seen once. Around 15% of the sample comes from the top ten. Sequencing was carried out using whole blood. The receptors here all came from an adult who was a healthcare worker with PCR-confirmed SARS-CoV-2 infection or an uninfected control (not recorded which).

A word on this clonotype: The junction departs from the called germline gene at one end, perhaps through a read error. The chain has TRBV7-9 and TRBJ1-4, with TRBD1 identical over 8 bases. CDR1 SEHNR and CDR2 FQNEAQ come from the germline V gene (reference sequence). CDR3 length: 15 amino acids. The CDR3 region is CVSSYRQGTEEKLFF. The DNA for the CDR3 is TGTGTCAGCAGCTACAGACAGGGGACCGAAGAAAAACTGTTTTTT.

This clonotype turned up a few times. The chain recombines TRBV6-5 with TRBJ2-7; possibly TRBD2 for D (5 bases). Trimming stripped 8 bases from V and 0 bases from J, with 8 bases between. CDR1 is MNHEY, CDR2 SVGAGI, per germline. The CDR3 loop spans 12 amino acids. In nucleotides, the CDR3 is TGTGCCAGCGTCGGGGACTCCTACGAGCAGTACTTC. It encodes CASVGDSYEQYF.

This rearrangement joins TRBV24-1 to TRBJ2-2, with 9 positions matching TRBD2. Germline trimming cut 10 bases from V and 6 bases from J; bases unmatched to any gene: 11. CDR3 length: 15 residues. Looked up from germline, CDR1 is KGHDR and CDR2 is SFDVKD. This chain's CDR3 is CATGAGGPSSGELFF. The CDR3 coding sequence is TGTGCCACGGGAGCGGGGGGCCCGTCCTCCGGGGAGCTGTTTTTT.

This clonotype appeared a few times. CDR3 sequence: CASGYLETQYF. The CDR3 bases are TGTGCCAGCGGTTACTTAGAGACCCAGTACTTC. This chain connects TRBV12-3 or TRBV12-4 to TRBJ2-5, with D unresolved. There are 11 residues in the CDR3. V was shortened by 8 bases and J by 4 bases, with 8 bases between the two germline ends.

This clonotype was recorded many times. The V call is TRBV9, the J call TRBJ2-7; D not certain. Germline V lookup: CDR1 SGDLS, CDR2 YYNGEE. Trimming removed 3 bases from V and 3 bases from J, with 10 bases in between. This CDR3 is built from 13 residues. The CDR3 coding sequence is TGTGCCAGCAGCGAGGGTTCGTTCTACGAGCAGTACTTC. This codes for CASSEGSFYEQYF.

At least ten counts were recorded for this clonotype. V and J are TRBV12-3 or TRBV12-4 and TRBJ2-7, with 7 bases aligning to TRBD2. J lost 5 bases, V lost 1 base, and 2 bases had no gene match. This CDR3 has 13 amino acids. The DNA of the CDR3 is TGTGCCAGCAGTTTAGACGGGAGGAACGAGCAGTACTTC. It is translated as CASSLDGRNEQYF.

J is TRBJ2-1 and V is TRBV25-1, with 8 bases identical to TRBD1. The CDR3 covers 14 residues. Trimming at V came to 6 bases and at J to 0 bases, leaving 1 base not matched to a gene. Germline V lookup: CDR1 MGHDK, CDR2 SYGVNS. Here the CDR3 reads CASSTGGSYNEQFF. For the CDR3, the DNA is TGTGCCAGCAGCACAGGGGGCTCCTACAATGAGCAGTTCTTC.

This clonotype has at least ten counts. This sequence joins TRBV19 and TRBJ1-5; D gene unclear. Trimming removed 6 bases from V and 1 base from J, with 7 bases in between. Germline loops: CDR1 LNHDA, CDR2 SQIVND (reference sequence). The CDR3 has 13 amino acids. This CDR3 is CASRGLSNQPQHF. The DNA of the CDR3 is TGTGCCAGTAGAGGGTTGAGCAATCAGCCCCAGCATTTT.

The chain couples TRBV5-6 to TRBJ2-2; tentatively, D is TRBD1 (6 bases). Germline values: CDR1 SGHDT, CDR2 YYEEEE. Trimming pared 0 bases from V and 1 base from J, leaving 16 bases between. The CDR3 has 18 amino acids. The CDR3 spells CASSLDWRQGKNTGELFF. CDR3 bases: TGTGCCAGCAGCTTGGACTGGAGGCAGGGGAAGAACACCGGGGAGCTGTTTTTT.

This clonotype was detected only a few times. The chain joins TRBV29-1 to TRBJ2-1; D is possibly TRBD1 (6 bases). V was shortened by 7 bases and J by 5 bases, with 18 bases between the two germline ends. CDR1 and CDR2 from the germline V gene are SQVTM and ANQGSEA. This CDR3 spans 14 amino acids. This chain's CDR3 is CSASGTTLDNEQFF. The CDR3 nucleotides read TGCAGCGCCTCCGGGACAACTTTGGACAATGAGCAGTTCTTC.

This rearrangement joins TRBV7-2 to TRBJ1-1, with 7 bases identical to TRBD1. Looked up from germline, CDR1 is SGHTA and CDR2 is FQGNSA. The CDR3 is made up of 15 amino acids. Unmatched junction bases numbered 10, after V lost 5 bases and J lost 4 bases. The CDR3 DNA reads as TGTGCCAGCAGCCAAAACAGGGGAATGAGCACTGAAGCTTTCTTT. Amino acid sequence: CASSQNRGMSTEAFF.

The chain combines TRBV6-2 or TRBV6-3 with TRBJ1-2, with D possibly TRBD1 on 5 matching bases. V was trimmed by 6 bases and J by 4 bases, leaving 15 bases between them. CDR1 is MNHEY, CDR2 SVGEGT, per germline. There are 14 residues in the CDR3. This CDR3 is CASRQAGRIYGYTF. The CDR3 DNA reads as TGTGCCAGCAGGCAAGCAGGGCGAATCTATGGCTACACCTTC.

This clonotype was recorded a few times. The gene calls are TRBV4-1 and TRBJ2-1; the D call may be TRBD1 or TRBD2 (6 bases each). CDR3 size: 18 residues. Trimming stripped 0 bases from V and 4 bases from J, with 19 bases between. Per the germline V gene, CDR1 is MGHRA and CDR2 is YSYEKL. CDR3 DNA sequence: TGCGCCAGCAGCCAAGATGGGGACCGGGGGCTCTCGTACAATGAGCAGTTCTTC. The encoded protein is CASSQDGDRGLSYNEQFF.

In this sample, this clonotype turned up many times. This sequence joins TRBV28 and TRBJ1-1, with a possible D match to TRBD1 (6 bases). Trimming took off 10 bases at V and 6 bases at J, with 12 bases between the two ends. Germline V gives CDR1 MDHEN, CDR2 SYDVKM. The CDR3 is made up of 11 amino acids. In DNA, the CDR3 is TGTGCCACCAGGGGTAGGCCTGAAGCTTTCTTT. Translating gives CATRGRPEAFF.

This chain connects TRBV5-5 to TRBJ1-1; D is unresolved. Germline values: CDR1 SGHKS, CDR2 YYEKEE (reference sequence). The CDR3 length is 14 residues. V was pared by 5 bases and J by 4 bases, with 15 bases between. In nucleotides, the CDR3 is TGTGCCAGCAGTCCGATCGAGGGTTTCACTGAAGCTTTCTTT. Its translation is CASSPIEGFTEAFF. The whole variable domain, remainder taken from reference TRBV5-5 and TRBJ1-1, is DAGVTQSPTHLIKTRGQQVTLRCSPISGHKSVSWYQQVLGQGPQFIFQYYEKEERGRGNFPDRFSARQFPNYSSELNVNALLLGDSALYLCASSPIEGFTEAFFGQGTRLTVV.

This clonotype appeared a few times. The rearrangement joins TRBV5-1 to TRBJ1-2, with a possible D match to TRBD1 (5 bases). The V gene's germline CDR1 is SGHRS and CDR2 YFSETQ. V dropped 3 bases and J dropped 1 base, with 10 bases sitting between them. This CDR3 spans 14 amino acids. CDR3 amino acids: CASSSDSFNYGYTF. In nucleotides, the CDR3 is TGCGCCAGCAGCTCCGACAGTTTTAACTATGGCTACACCTTC.

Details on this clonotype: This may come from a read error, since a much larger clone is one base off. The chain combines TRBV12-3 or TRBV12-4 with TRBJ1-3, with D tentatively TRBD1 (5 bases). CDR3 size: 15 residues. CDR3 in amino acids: CASGLSGTSGNTIYF. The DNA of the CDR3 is TGTGCCAGCGGTTTGTCAGGGACCTCTGGAAACACCATATATTTT.

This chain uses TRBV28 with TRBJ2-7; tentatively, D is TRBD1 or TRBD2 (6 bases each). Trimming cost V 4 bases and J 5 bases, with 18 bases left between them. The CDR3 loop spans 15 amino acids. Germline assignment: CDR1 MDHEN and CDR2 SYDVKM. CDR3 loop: CASSSARGALDEQYF. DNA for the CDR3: TGTGCCAGCAGTTCTGCGAGGGGGGCCTTGGACGAGCAGTACTTC.

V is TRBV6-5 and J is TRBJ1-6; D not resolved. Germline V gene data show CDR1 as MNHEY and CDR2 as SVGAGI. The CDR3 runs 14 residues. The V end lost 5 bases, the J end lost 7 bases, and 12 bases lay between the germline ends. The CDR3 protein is CASSTGPGNSPLHF. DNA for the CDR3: TGTGCCAGCAGTACTGGTCCGGGCAATTCACCCCTCCACTTT.

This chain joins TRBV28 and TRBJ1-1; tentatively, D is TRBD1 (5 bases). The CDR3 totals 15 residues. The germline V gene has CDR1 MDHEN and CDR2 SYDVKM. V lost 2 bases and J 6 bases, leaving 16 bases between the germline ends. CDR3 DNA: TGTGCCAGCAGTTTAGCCGCTGCGGGGACCCCTGAAGCTTTCTTT. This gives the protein CASSLAAAGTPEAFF.

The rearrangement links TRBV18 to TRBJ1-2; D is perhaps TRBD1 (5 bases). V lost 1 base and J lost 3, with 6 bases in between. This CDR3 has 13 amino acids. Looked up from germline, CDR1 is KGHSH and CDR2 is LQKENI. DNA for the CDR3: TGTGCCAGCTCACCACTAGGGGACTATGGCTACACCTTC. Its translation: CASSPLGDYGYTF. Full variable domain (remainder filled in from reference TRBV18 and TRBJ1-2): NAGVMQNPRHLVRRRGQEARLRCSPMKGHSHVYWYRQLPEEGLKFMVYLQKENIIDESGMPKERFSAEFPKEGPSILRIQQVVRGDSAAYFCASSPLGDYGYTFGSGTRLTVV.

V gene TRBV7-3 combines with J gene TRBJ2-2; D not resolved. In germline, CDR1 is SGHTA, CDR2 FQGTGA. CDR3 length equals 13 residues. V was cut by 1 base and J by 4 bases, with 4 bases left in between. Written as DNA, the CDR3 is TGTGCCAGCAGCTTAAACCCCACCGGGGAGCTGTTTTTT. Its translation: CASSLNPTGELFF. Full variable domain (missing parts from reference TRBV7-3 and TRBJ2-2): GAGVSQTPSNKVTEKGKYVELRCDPISGHTALYWYRQSLGQGPEFLIYFQGTGAADDSGLPNDRFFAVRPEGSVSTLKIQRTERGDSAVYLCASSLNPTGELFFGEGSRLTVL.

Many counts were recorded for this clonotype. The CDR3 sequence is CASIGGSRDEQFF. CDR3 coding DNA: TGTGCCAGCATTGGGGGATCAAGGGATGAGCAGTTCTTC. The chain joins TRBV28 to TRBJ2-1, with D possibly called TRBD1 or TRBD2 (5 bases each). Germline CDR1 and CDR2: MDHEN and SYDVKM. The CDR3 consists of 13 residues. V lost 7 bases to trimming and J lost 8 bases, with 15 bases between them.

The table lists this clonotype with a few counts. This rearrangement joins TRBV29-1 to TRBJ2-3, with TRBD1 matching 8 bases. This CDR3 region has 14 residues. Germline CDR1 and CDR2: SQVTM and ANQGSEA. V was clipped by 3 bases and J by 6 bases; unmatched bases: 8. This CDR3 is CSVEETGVRDTQYF. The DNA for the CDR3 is TGCAGCGTTGAGGAGACAGGGGTACGCGATACGCAGTATTTT.

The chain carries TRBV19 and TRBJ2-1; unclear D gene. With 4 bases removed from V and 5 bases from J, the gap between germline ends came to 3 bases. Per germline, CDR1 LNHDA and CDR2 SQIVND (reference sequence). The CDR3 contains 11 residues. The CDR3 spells CASSSHNEQFF. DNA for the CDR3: TGTGCCAGTAGTAGTCACAATGAGCAGTTCTTC.